This entry is about one T cell receptor (beta chain). Primers included in the PCR were 60 Vbeta and 13 Jbeta primers. Assay: immunoSEQ multiplex PCR; the TCRdb copy retains only in-frame clones and omits some. The sample yields 130,000 or so clones, 74% seen once. The data derive from a study of cytomegalovirus exposure and HLA in healthy donors. Across the whole study: An early release of data contained approximately 85 million unique TCRs, which came from HLA-typed donors.

This CDR3 is 16 amino acids long. Trimming stripped 1 base from V and 3 bases from J, with 10 bases between. CDR1 and CDR2 (germline): MGHRA, YSYEKL. The receptor's source is a man younger than 35 in good health and CMV-seropositive. Sequenced sample: PBMCs. V usage is TRBV4-1 and J usage is TRBJ1-6, with unresolved D. The CDR3 DNA sequence: TGCGCCAGCAGCCAAGGCGGCGGGAACTATAATTCACCCCTCCACTTT. This gives the protein CASSQGGGNYNSPLHF.